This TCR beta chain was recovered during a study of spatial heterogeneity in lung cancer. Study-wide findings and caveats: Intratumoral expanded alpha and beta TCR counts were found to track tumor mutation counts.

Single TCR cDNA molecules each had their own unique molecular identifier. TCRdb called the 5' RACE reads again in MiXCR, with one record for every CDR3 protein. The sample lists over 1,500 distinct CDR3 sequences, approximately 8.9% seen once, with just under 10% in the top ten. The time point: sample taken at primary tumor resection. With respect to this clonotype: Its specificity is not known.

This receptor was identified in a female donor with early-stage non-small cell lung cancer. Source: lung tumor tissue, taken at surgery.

DNA for the CDR3: TGCAGCGTGTTAAAATTGGACTATGGCTACACCTTC. Amino acids: CSVLKLDYGYTF. V usage is TRBV29-1 and J usage is TRBJ1-2; D is ambiguous. CDR3 length: 12 residues. Deletions cut 6 bases from V and 3 bases from J, with 11 bases between. Germline loops: CDR1 SQVTM, CDR2 ANQGSEA.